These 17 T cell receptor beta chains originate from one sample sequenced in a study of shared clonotypes between healthy human individuals. The table came from immunoSEQ multiplex PCR; TCRdb's copy has only in-frame clones and leaves some out. The table lists about 380,000 clones, 90% to 98% of them singletons. The sequenced sample was memory CD8+ T cells sorted from blood. Subset here: CD45RO+ cells pooled with CCR7-negative TemRA cells. These receptors came from a man in his thirties or forties in good health.

The chain couples TRBV28 to TRBJ2-7; TRBD1 is a possible D gene (6 bases). Looked up from germline, CDR1 is MDHEN and CDR2 is SYDVKM. V gave up 5 bases and J gave up 3 bases, with 11 bases separating them. This CDR3 has 13 residues. The chain's CDR3 is CASSVGTLYEQYF. CDR3 DNA sequence: TGTGCCAGCAGTGTCGGGACACTCTACGAGCAGTACTTC.

The genes are TRBV27 and TRBJ2-7; D remains unclear. CDR3 length: 11 residues. The germline V gene encodes CDR1 MNHEY and CDR2 SMNVEV (reference sequence). The germline V and J ends were trimmed by 2 bases and 9 bases, with 8 bases remaining between them. CDR3 nucleotides: TGTGCCAGCAGTTTACGGAACCGGCAGTACTTC. It yields the protein CASSLRNRQYF.

The chain has TRBV5-1 and TRBJ2-7; 14 nucleotides agree with TRBD2. Germline V gene sequence: CDR1 SGHRS, CDR2 YFSETQ. The CDR3 covers 16 residues. After removal of 4 bases from V and 3 bases from J, the junction contained 6 bases not matched to a gene. The CDR3 DNA reads TGCGCCAGCAGCCGAAGGGGACTAGCGGGGGACTACGAGCAGTACTTC. This codes for CASSRRGLAGDYEQYF.

This sequence joins TRBV5-1 and TRBJ2-3; D ambiguous. Germline V gene sequence: CDR1 SGHRS, CDR2 YFSETQ. This CDR3 region has 14 residues. Trimming took off 4 bases at V and 5 bases at J, with 14 bases between the two ends. CDR3 loop: CASSALDGVDTQYF. CDR3 DNA: TGCGCCAGCAGCGCCCTAGACGGCGTAGATACGCAGTATTTT. Full variable domain (rest looked up from reference TRBV5-1 and TRBJ2-3): KAGVTQTPRYLIKTRGQQVTLSCSPISGHRSVSWYQQTPGQGLQFLFEYFSETQRNKGNFPGRFSGRQFSNSRSEMNVSTLELGDSALYLCASSALDGVDTQYFGPGTRLTVL.

The CDR3 sequence is CASRVRPGTGFEAFF. The CDR3 DNA is TGTGCCAGCAGGGTTAGACCCGGGACAGGGTTTGAAGCTTTCTTT. This chain joins TRBV6-1 and TRBJ1-1; 9 bases map to TRBD1. Germline V lookup: CDR1 MNHNS, CDR2 SASEGT. J lost 7 bases, V lost 6 bases, and 12 bases had no gene match. The CDR3 extends over 15 amino acids.

CDR3 residues: CACAGGPRFYEQYF. In DNA, the CDR3 is TGTGCCTGCGCAGGAGGGCCCCGCTTCTACGAGCAGTACTTC. The chain joins TRBV30 to TRBJ2-7, with D possibly TRBD2 on 6 matching bases. Per the germline V gene, CDR1 is GTSNPN and CDR2 is SVGIG (reference sequence). The length of the CDR3 is 14 residues. Trimming cost V 6 bases and J 3 bases, with 18 bases left between them.

The genes are TRBV6-6 and TRBJ2-6; no definite D call. The CDR3 has 14 amino acids. Trimming left V 6 bases short and J 2 bases short, with 8 bases between. Germline V gives CDR1 MNHNY, CDR2 SVGAGI (reference sequence). DNA for the CDR3: TGTGCCAGCAGCCCGAGGACTGGGGCCAACGTCCTGACTTTC. Translating gives CASSPRTGANVLTF.

V usage is TRBV2 and J usage is TRBJ2-1; D ambiguous. V was trimmed by 9 bases and J by 0 bases, leaving 12 bases between them. The CDR3 has 14 residues. The germline gives CDR1 SNHLY, CDR2 FYNNEI. CDR3 residues: CARGRPRSYNEQFF. The CDR3 DNA reads TGTGCCAGAGGCAGGCCCCGCTCCTACAATGAGCAGTTCTTC.

The chain has TRBV11-3 and TRBJ1-1, with 8 positions matching TRBD1. Germline CDR1 and CDR2: SGHNT and YENEEA. The CDR3 length is 13 residues. Trimming removed 4 bases from V and 4 bases from J; junction bases left unmatched: 2. CDR3 amino acids: CASSWTGTTEAFF. The CDR3 coding sequence is TGTGCCAGCAGCTGGACAGGGACCACTGAAGCTTTCTTT.

V is TRBV13 and J is TRBJ2-1; TRBD2 matches at 9 bases. The V segment lost 5 bases and the J segment 3 bases; nucleotides outside the gene matches: 5. CDR1 is PRHDT and CDR2 is FYEKMQ in the germline V gene (reference sequence). The CDR3 has 15 amino acids. The chain's CDR3 is CASSIIAGVYNEQFF. The CDR3, as DNA: TGTGCCAGCAGCATAATAGCGGGAGTCTACAATGAGCAGTTCTTC. Combining the CDR3 with reference TRBV13 and TRBJ2-1 gives the whole variable domain AAGVIQSPRHLIKEKRETATLKCYPIPRHDTVYWYQQGPGQDPQFLISFYEKMQSDKGSIPDRFSAQQFSDYHSELNMSSLELGDSALYFCASSIIAGVYNEQFFGPGTRLTVL.

The sample holds a few counts of this clone. The chain employs TRBV7-9 and TRBJ1-5; D is unresolved. From germline, CDR1 is SEHNR and CDR2 FQNEAQ (reference sequence). The CDR3 has 13 residues. The V end lost 0 bases, the J end lost 0 bases, and 0 bases lay between the germline ends. The DNA for the CDR3 is TGTGCCAGCAGCTTAGCTAGCAATCAGCCCCAGCATTTT. Translated, it gives CASSLASNQPQHF.

The rearrangement links TRBV25-1 to TRBJ1-3, with D possibly being TRBD1 (5 bases). The CDR3 length is 16 residues. Germline CDR1 is MGHDK and CDR2 is SYGVNS. Trimming pared 8 bases from V and 0 bases from J, leaving 17 bases between. This CDR3 is CASQKQGYLSGNTIYF. DNA for the CDR3: TGTGCCAGCCAAAAGCAGGGTTATCTCTCTGGAAACACCATATATTTT.

This chain links TRBV11-3 with TRBJ1-1, with 9 bases identical to TRBD1. Trimming took 5 bases from V and 6 from J; bases not matched to a gene: 10. The CDR3 runs to 15 residues. Germline CDR1 is SGHNT and CDR2 is YENEEA. The CDR3 DNA reads TGTGCCAGCAGCCGGACAGGGGCAAAGGGATCTGAAGCTTTCTTT. Protein: CASSRTGAKGSEAFF.

The chain joins TRBV6-1 to TRBJ1-2, with 7 bases fitting TRBD1. Trimming cost V 5 bases and J 0 bases; bases outside gene matches: 6. Germline V CDR1 and CDR2: MNHNS, SASEGT. The CDR3 is 15 amino acids. CDR3 nucleotide sequence: TGTGCCAGCAGTCGCGACAGGGTCGCTAACTATGGCTACACCTTC. Translation gives CASSRDRVANYGYTF.

CDR3 residues: CSVGPTGYNEQFF. In DNA form, the CDR3 reads TGCAGCGTTGGTCCGACAGGGTACAATGAGCAGTTCTTC. The chain combines TRBV29-1 with TRBJ2-1; 7 nucleotides align to TRBD1. J gave up 4 bases and V 4 bases, and 4 bases lay outside the gene matches. The CDR3 consists of 13 residues. CDR1 and CDR2 from the germline V gene are SQVTM and ANQGSEA.

The rearrangement links TRBV6-5 to TRBJ2-2; TRBD2 matches at 7 bases. Germline CDR1 MNHEY, CDR2 SVGAGI. Trimming cost V 5 bases and J 7 bases; bases outside gene matches: 4. The CDR3 spans 13 residues. CDR3 bases: TGTGCCAGCAGTAGCGGGACGGTCGGGGAGCTGTTTTTT. Residues: CASSSGTVGELFF.

For this clone: Different DNA sequences within this sample yield the same CDR3. The V and J genes are TRBV19 and TRBJ2-3; 10 nucleotides agree with TRBD1. V shed 9 bases, J shed 4 bases, and the junction held 4 bases outside the gene matches. CDR1 and CDR2 from the germline V gene are LNHDA and SQIVND (reference sequence). This CDR3 is built from 13 residues. The CDR3 reads CASRDRGADTQYF. As DNA, the CDR3 is TGTGCCAGCCGGGACAGGGGTGCAGATACGCAGTATTTT. Full variable domain (outside the CDR3, taken from reference TRBV19 and TRBJ2-3): DGGITQSPKYLFRKEGQNVTLSCEQNLNHDAMYWYRQDPGQGLRLIYYSQIVNDFQKGDIAEGYSVSREKKESFPLTVTSAQKNPTAFYLCASRDRGADTQYFGPGTRLTVL.